The 22 T cell receptor beta chains presented below share a single source sample, sequenced in a study of cytomegalovirus exposure and HLA in healthy donors. This PCR relied on a set of 60 Vbeta primers and 13 Jbeta primers. Here immunoSEQ multiplex PCR was the method, and the copy in TCRdb shows in-frame clones only, minus some. The sample carries under 200,000 clones, roughly 79% recorded once. The sequencing input was PBMCs. Receptor source: a man aged 25 to 45 in good health and CMV-seronegative.

The V and J genes are TRBV9 and TRBJ2-1; TRBD2 agrees at 14 bases. The V and J ends lost 4 bases and 5 bases, in that order; junction bases with no gene match: 2. Looked up from germline, CDR1 is SGDLS and CDR2 is YYNGEE. The CDR3 covers 15 residues. This CDR3 is CASSLTSGGDNEQFF. The CDR3 DNA sequence: TGTGCCAGCAGCTTGACTAGCGGGGGGGACAATGAGCAGTTCTTC.

This chain connects TRBV6-1 to TRBJ1-1; D ambiguous. This CDR3 spans 15 amino acids. The ends were cut back, 0 bases at V and 1 base at J, with 9 bases in the middle. Germline V gene data show CDR1 as MNHNS and CDR2 as SASEGT. This CDR3 is CASSEATTGNTEAFF. The CDR3 DNA reads TGTGCCAGCAGTGAAGCCACGACGGGGAACACTGAAGCTTTCTTT.

The V call is TRBV4-1, the J call TRBJ2-3, with D tentatively TRBD2 (5 bases). Per the germline V gene, CDR1 is MGHRA and CDR2 is YSYEKL. The CDR3 sequence is 15 residues long. V lost 1 base and J lost 2, with 10 bases in between. In DNA form, the CDR3 reads TGCGCCAGCAGCCAAGGGTCCGGGATCACAGATACGCAGTATTTT. As protein: CASSQGSGITDTQYF.

The J gene is TRBJ1-5, the V gene TRBV5-5, with 7 bases aligning to TRBD1. The CDR3 spans 15 residues. J gave up 0 bases and V 4 bases, and 4 bases lay outside the gene matches. Germline V gives CDR1 SGHKS, CDR2 YYEKEE (reference sequence). The CDR3 spells CASSPGQYSNQPQHF. The CDR3 DNA reads as TGTGCCAGCAGCCCGGGACAGTATAGCAATCAGCCCCAGCATTTT.

V and J are TRBV9 and TRBJ1-2; 9 bases agree with TRBD1. Germline values: CDR1 SGDLS, CDR2 YYNGEE. J lost 4 bases, V lost 0 bases, and 4 bases had no gene match. This CDR3 comprises 15 residues. The CDR3 sequence is CASSVEPTGGYGYTF. In nucleotides, the CDR3 is TGTGCCAGCAGCGTAGAACCGACAGGGGGCTATGGCTACACCTTC.

The chain recombines TRBV6-5 with TRBJ1-1; 8 bases fit TRBD1. The CDR3 is 14 amino acids. V lost 5 bases, J lost 5 bases, and 7 bases stayed unmatched. Germline V CDR1 and CDR2: MNHEY, SVGAGI. The CDR3 loop is CASSTRQGKTEAFF. The CDR3 bases are TGTGCCAGCAGTACCAGACAGGGGAAAACTGAAGCTTTCTTT.

The genes are TRBV27 and TRBJ1-5; 9 nucleotides line up with TRBD1. The V gene's germline CDR1 is MNHEY and CDR2 SMNVEV (reference sequence). V dropped 7 bases and J dropped 1; count of bases not matched to a gene: 5. The CDR3 loop spans 15 amino acids. CDR3 bases: TGTGCCAGCACCGCGACAGGGGGAAGCAATCAGCCCCAGCATTTT. It translates to CASTATGGSNQPQHF.

This clone was detected a few times. The chain links TRBV10-3 to TRBJ1-4; D might be TRBD1 (5 bases). The CDR3 consists of 15 residues. Looked up from germline, CDR1 is ENHRY and CDR2 is SYGVKD. Trimming took 0 bases from V and 8 from J, leaving 13 bases between them. The CDR3 nucleotides read TGTGCCATCAGTGAGTCGGTAGGGGCGCGGGAAAAACTGTTTTTT. Its translation: CAISESVGAREKLFF.

The V call is TRBV11-2, the J call TRBJ2-7, with D unclear. The CDR3 extends over 12 amino acids. With 0 bases removed from V and 11 bases from J, the gap between germline ends came to 11 bases. Germline assignment: CDR1 SGHAT and CDR2 FQNNGV. This CDR3 reads CASSLDRHTEYF. CDR3 nucleotide sequence: TGTGCCAGCAGCTTAGATCGACACACCGAGTACTTC.

DNA of the CDR3: TGTGCCAGCAGCTTAGTAGTATACGAGCAGTACTTC. It specifies CASSLVVYEQYF. V and J are TRBV11-2 and TRBJ2-7; D gene unclear. V lost 1 base, J lost 4 bases, and 5 bases lay in between. Germline CDR1 and CDR2: SGHAT and FQNNGV. This CDR3 has 12 residues.

The chain uses TRBV9 and TRBJ2-1, with 9 bases that match TRBD2. J lost 7 bases, V lost 1 base, and 6 bases had no gene match. The germline CDR1 and CDR2 sequences are SGDLS and YYNGEE. The CDR3 has 15 amino acids. The chain's CDR3 is CASSVWAGGFNEQFF. The CDR3 DNA follows: TGTGCCAGCAGCGTATGGGCGGGGGGGTTTAATGAGCAGTTCTTC.

The chain uses TRBV5-1 and TRBJ2-1; 9 bases agree with TRBD1. Looked up from germline, CDR1 is SGHRS and CDR2 is YFSETQ. This CDR3 has 21 amino acids. V gave up 3 bases and J gave up 3 bases; unmatched junction bases: 22. The CDR3 sequence is CASSYATDPGQGQGIYNEQFF. As DNA, the CDR3 is TGCGCCAGCAGCTACGCCACCGACCCGGGACAGGGACAGGGCATCTACAATGAGCAGTTCTTC.

This clone was seen more than once but under ten times. The V call is TRBV27, the J call TRBJ2-1; 11 nucleotides align to TRBD2. The CDR3 extends over 16 amino acids. The germline V gene has CDR1 MNHEY and CDR2 SMNVEV (reference sequence). With 2 bases clipped from V and 2 bases from J, the junction kept 2 bases outside the gene matches. The CDR3 DNA reads TGTGCCAGCAGTTTAAGTAGCGGGAGGGCCTACAATGAGCAGTTCTTC. Translating gives CASSLSSGRAYNEQFF.

V is TRBV5-1 and J is TRBJ2-1, with D possibly TRBD1 on 6 matching bases. The germline gives CDR1 SGHRS, CDR2 YFSETQ. Between the trimmed V and J ends, which lost 3 bases and 8 bases, there was a span of 18 bases. The CDR3 has 15 residues. The CDR3 sequence is CASSSQGMGQDEQFF. CDR3 nucleotides: TGCGCCAGCAGCTCACAGGGAATGGGCCAGGATGAGCAGTTCTTC.

A single count supports this clone. This chain links TRBV7-7 with TRBJ2-7; D possibly corresponds to TRBD1 (6 bases). This CDR3 is 13 amino acids long. CDR1 and CDR2 (germline): SSHAT, FNYEAQ (reference sequence). The CDR3 loop is CASPPGDPYEQYF. The CDR3 DNA follows: TGTGCTAGCCCCCCAGGGGACCCCTACGAGCAGTACTTC.

The chain is built from TRBV4-3 and TRBJ2-1, with TRBD1 identical over 7 bases. The CDR3 loop spans 15 amino acids. CDR1 LGHNA and CDR2 YSLEER come from the germline V gene. V shed 4 bases, J shed 4 bases, and the junction held 7 bases outside the gene matches. CDR3: CASSLSGTAYNEQFF. As DNA, the CDR3 is TGCGCCAGCAGCCTATCCGGGACAGCTTACAATGAGCAGTTCTTC.

The chain employs TRBV27 and TRBJ2-7; the D gene is possibly TRBD2 (5 bases). Germline assignment: CDR1 MNHEY and CDR2 SMNVEV (reference sequence). V lost 5 bases and J lost 2, with 10 bases in between. The CDR3 sequence is 13 residues long. The CDR3: CASSAGGTYEQYF. The CDR3 nucleotides read TGTGCCAGCAGTGCGGGCGGAACCTACGAGCAGTACTTC.

The chain carries TRBV7-3 and TRBJ2-3; a weak D match, TRBD2 (5 bases). CDR1 is SGHTA, CDR2 FQGTGA, per germline. CDR3 length equals 17 residues. Trimming cost V 5 bases and J 1 base, with 19 bases left between them. CDR3 residues: CASSQSPGRAGTDTQYF. CDR3 DNA: TGTGCCAGCAGCCAATCCCCCGGGCGGGCAGGCACAGATACGCAGTATTTT.

The chain carries TRBV27 and TRBJ1-5, with 9 bases matching TRBD1. The CDR3 totals 16 residues. Trimming at V came to 3 bases and at J to 2 bases, leaving 5 bases not matched to a gene. CDR1 and CDR2 from the germline V gene are MNHEY and SMNVEV (reference sequence). CDR3 amino acids: CASSFTGGSGNQPQHF. The CDR3 DNA reads as TGTGCCAGCAGTTTCACAGGGGGCTCGGGCAATCAGCCCCAGCATTTT.

The chain joins TRBV5-4 to TRBJ2-3; possibly TRBD2 for D (5 bases). Per the germline V gene, CDR1 is SGHNT and CDR2 is YYREEE (reference sequence). V lost 4 bases, J lost 1 base, and 10 bases lay in between. The CDR3 is made up of 14 amino acids. CDR3 protein: CASSPGLGTDTQYF. CDR3 DNA sequence: TGTGCCAGCAGCCCAGGACTTGGCACAGATACGCAGTATTTT.

V and J are TRBV5-1 and TRBJ2-5; 7 bases agree with TRBD1. Per the germline V gene, CDR1 is SGHRS and CDR2 is YFSETQ. The J segment lost 0 bases and the V segment lost 6 bases, leaving 5 bases of the junction unmatched. This CDR3 spans 14 amino acids. The CDR3 DNA reads as TGCGCCAGCATGCTCACAGGGGACCAAGAGACCCAGTACTTC. Translating it yields CASMLTGDQETQYF.

This clone was observed once. The V gene is TRBV6-6, the J gene TRBJ2-5, with 7 bases lining up with TRBD1. The germline gives CDR1 MNHNY, CDR2 SVGAGI (reference sequence). The CDR3 is made up of 14 amino acids. J gave up 1 base and V 6 bases, and 5 bases lay outside the gene matches. This CDR3 reads CASSSGTVQETQYF. The CDR3 DNA sequence: TGTGCCAGCAGCTCCGGGACAGTCCAAGAGACCCAGTACTTC.